The clone carrying this TCR beta chain was observed many times. Antigen unknown. V was clipped by 6 bases and J by 4 bases; unmatched bases: 12. The CDR3 length is 18 residues. Germline assignment: CDR1 MDHEN and CDR2 SYDVKM. The sample comes from a study of early T cells in non-severe SARS-CoV-2 infection. Study-level background: Bulk RNA taken from unsorted whole blood was sequenced, leaving chains unpaired.

Individual cDNA molecules were tagged with unique molecular identifiers, the study reported. A single record per CDR3 protein comes from TCRdb applying MiXCR to the 5' RACE reads. The repertoire holds 43,000 or so distinct CDR3 sequences, with nearly 7.5% as singletons. General study points: The matching step, a VDJdb search, favored anti-spike CD8 responses and missed private and CD4 specificities.

The specimen sequenced was whole blood. V gene TRBV28 combines with J gene TRBJ2-5, with 15 bases identical to TRBD2. The clonotype was recovered from an adult who was a healthcare worker with PCR-confirmed SARS-CoV-2 infection or an uninfected control (not recorded which). CDR3 coding DNA: TGTGCCAGCAGCCCCTGGACTAGCGGGGGGGTATTAGGAGAGACCCAGTACTTC. Translating it yields CASSPWTSGGVLGETQYF.